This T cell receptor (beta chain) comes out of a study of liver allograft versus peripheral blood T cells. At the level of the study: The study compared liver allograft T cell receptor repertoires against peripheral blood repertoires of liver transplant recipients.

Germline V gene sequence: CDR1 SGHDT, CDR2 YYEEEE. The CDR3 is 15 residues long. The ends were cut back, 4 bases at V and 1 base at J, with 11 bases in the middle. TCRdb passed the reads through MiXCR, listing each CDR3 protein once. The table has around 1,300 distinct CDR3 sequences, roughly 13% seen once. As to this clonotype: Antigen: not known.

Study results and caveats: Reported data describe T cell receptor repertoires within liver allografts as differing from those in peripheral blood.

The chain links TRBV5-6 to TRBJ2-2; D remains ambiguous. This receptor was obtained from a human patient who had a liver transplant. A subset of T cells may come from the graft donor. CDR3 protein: CASSPPLGNTGELFF. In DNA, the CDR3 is TGTGCCAGCAGCCCGCCGTTAGGGAACACCGGGGAGCTGTTTTTT.